The T cell receptor beta chain described here comes from a study of human T cells and chemical hapten exposure. General observations from the study: Alopecia affecting every donor means their immune response may not match healthy people's. Clustering by CDR3 similarity yielded significantly more large clusters from expanded TCRs than controls.

TCRdb re-called the RACE reads through MiXCR, storing one row per CDR3 protein. The data hold under 200,000 distinct CDR3 sequences, with roughly 15% observed a single time. Time point indicated: patch test 1, 2 weeks after DPC sensitization. Regarding treatment: therapeutic diphenylcyclopropenone sensitization with weekly scalp DPC. As for this clonotype: As yet, its antigen is unknown.

This material consisted of whole blood, taken in connection with sensitization to the hapten diphenylcyclopropenone (DPC). The TCR sequence derives from a woman aged 25 to 39 with alopecia areata. Some clones in this sample may be carry-over from other donors' samples.

For the CDR3, the DNA is TGTGCCAGCAGGTCAGGGGGAGGTCGGACTGAAGCTTTCTTT. Its protein product is CASRSGGGRTEAFF. V usage is TRBV6-6 and J usage is TRBJ1-1; TRBD1 matches at 7 bases. CDR3 length: 14 residues. V lost 6 bases, J lost 5 bases, and 9 bases stayed unmatched. CDR1 MNHNY and CDR2 SVGAGI come from the germline V gene (reference sequence).